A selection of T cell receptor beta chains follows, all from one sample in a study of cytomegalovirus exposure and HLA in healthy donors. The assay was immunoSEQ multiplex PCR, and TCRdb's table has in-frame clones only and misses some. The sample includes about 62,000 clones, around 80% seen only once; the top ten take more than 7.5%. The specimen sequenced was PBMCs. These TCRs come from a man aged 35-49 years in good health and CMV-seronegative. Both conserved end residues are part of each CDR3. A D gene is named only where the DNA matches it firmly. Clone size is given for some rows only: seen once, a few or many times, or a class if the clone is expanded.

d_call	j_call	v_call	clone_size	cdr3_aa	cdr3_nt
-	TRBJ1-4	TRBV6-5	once	CASTPGNLNEKLFF	TGTGCCAGCACCCCCGGGAACCTTAATGAAAAACTGTTTTTT
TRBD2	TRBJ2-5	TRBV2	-	CASIPSGGSFETQYF	TGTGCCAGCATTCCTAGCGGGGGGTCGTTCGAGACCCAGTACTTC
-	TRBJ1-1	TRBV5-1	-	CASRGAGTEAFF	TGCGCCAGCAGGGGGGCGGGCACTGAAGCTTTCTTT
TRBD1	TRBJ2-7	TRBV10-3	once	CAIRPPGTGPRGFTYEQYF	TGTGCCATCAGACCCCCCGGGACAGGGCCCCGGGGCTTCACCTACGAGCAGTACTTC
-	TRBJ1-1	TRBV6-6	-	CASILRQSVTEAFF	TGTGCCAGCATCCTAAGACAGTCAGTCACTGAAGCTTTCTTT
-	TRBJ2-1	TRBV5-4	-	CASSLAPYYEQFF	TGTGCCAGCAGCTTGGCGCCATACTATGAGCAGTTCTTC
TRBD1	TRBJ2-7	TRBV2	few	CASRGQGAPEQYF	TGTGCCAGCAGGGGACAGGGAGCCCCCGAGCAGTACTTC
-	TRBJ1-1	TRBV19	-	CASSTQMNTEAFF	TGTGCCAGTAGCACCCAGATGAACACTGAAGCTTTCTTT
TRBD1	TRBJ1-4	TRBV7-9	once	CSSSFRQGDEKLFF	TGTTCCAGCAGCTTTAGACAGGGCGATGAAAAACTGTTTTTT
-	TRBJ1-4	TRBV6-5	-	CASSYGGSTNEKLFF	TGTGCCAGCAGTTACGGGGGGTCAACTAATGAAAAACTGTTTTTT
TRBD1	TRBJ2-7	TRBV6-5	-	CASRDRAEQYF	TGTGCCAGCCGGGACAGGGCCGAGCAGTACTTC
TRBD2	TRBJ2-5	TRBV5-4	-	CASSLGLAGGQETQYF	TGTGCCAGCAGCTTGGGGCTAGCGGGGGGCCAAGAGACCCAGTACTTC
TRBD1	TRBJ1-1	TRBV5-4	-	CASSFGQGTTEAFF	TGTGCCAGCAGCTTCGGACAGGGGACCACTGAAGCTTTCTTT
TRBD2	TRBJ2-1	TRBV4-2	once	CASSPGLAGEQFF	TGTGCCAGCAGCCCGGGACTAGCGGGGGAGCAGTTCTTC
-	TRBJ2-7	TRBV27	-	CASSLSSYGSHEQYF	TGTGCCAGCAGTTTATCGAGCTACGGGAGCCACGAGCAGTACTTC
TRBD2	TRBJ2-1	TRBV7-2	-	CASRRASGGAIEQFF	TGTGCCAGCAGAAGAGCTAGCGGGGGGGCTATCGAGCAGTTCTTC
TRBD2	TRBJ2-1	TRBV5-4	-	CASSRTSGEYNEQFF	TGTGCCAGCAGCAGGACTAGCGGGGAGTACAATGAGCAGTTCTTC
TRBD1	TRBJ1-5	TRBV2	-	CASRTGGVQPQHF	TGTGCCAGCAGGACAGGGGGCGTGCAGCCCCAGCATTTT
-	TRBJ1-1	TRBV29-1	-	CSVAHHVNTEAFF	TGCAGCGTGGCCCATCATGTGAACACTGAAGCTTTCTTT
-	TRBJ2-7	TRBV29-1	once	CSVVVPEGYEQYF	TGCAGCGTTGTAGTCCCCGAGGGATACGAGCAGTACTTC
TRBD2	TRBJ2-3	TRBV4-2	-	CASSQERLAGAISTDTQYF	TGTGCCAGCAGCCAAGAGCGGCTAGCGGGGGCCATTAGCACAGATACGCAGTATTTT
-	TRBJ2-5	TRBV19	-	CASSQNQGETQYF	TGTGCCAGTAGCCAAAACCAGGGGGAGACCCAGTACTTC
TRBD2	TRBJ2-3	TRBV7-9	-	CSSSLLAGDTQYF	TGTTCCAGCAGCTTGCTAGCGGGAGATACGCAGTATTTT
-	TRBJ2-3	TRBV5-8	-	CASSFARSTDTQYF	TGTGCCAGCAGCTTCGCGAGGAGCACAGATACGCAGTATTTT
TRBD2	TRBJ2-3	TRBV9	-	CASSVEGTSGRLSTQYF	TGTGCCAGCAGCGTAGAAGGAACTAGCGGGAGACTCAGTACGCAGTATTTT
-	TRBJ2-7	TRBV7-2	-	CASSLRLDLPYEQYF	TGTGCCAGCAGCCTAAGACTAGATCTACCCTACGAGCAGTACTTC
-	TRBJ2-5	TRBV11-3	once	CASSSGGAQETQYF	TGTGCCAGCAGCTCCGGCGGGGCCCAAGAGACCCAGTACTTC
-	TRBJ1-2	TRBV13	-	CASSAPLGADNYGYTF	TGTGCCAGCAGCGCCCCCTTAGGGGCCGACAACTATGGCTACACCTTC
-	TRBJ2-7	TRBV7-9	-	CASSPNLGGEQYF	TGTGCCAGCAGCCCCAACCTAGGGGGCGAGCAGTACTTC